This T cell receptor beta chain was sequenced in a study of OX40 agonist ivuxolimab in advanced cancers. For the study in its entirety: The costimulatory receptor OX40 (CD134) was targeted by ivuxolimab, a fully human IgG2 agonistic monoclonal antibody. Intravenous ivuxolimab was administered to patients every 2 weeks at six dose levels: 0.01, 0.1, 0.3, 1.5, 3 and 10 mg/kg. Of the roughly 54 patients in dose escalation, around 19 had hepatocellular carcinoma, approximately 15 had melanoma, 9 had renal cell carcinoma and 9 had head and neck cancer. In the dose-escalation cohort, 70% to 90% of patients were male, and the mean age was around 60 years with a range of about 20 to 79. Prior anti-PD-1, anti-PD-L1 or anti-CTLA-4 therapy was permitted, and checkpoint inhibitors had been received by 30% to 40% of dose-escalation patients. Partial responses occurred in three dose-escalation patients, of whom one had hepatocellular carcinoma and two had cutaneous melanoma. Peripheral TCRbeta sequencing was intended to test whether TCR sequence diversity was altered and clonal T-cell expansion was caused by ivuxolimab. The paper describes the monotherapy dose-escalation part (N of about 50 patients) of the phase I trial of ivuxolimab.

For sequencing of the TCRbeta CDR3 region, genomic DNA was extracted from the sorted cells. The immunoSEQ Assay was used to sequence the TCRbeta CDR3 regions. The immuneACCESS repertoire file appears here via TCRdb, limited to in-frame rearrangements. These files lack a portion of the clones; in checked studies, under half of the deficit traces to unresolved V genes, and the cause of the others is not known. This sample has roughly 62,000 clones in its table, and about 85% of those were observed once. The ten most abundant clones make up 3% to 4.5% of the sample. Trimming removed 2 bases from V and 7 bases from J; the gene matches leave 6 bases unexplained. Measured from the cysteine to the phenylalanine, the CDR3 is 15 residues long. Solely the CDR3 DNA is kept, with 45 bases framed from the first base. In the germline V gene, CDR1 corresponds to SGHRS and CDR2 to YFSETQ. With regard to this clone: The target of this receptor is not known. No qualities accompany the bases; no much larger clone lies one base away.

The trial excluded patients who had a history of autoimmune disease or who were on systemic immunosuppression. Peripheral blood for TCR sequencing was collected from all dose cohorts at baseline, on cycle 4 day 1, and on cycle 7 day 1. Samples came from an open-label, multicenter, first-in-human phase I dose-escalation trial of ivuxolimab. Adults with locally advanced or metastatic melanoma, renal cell, hepatocellular, or head and neck squamous cell carcinoma were enrolled in the trial. Before TCR sequencing, CD4+ and CD8+ T cells were separately sorted from peripheral blood. Overall study results and their limits: Clonal expansion of both CD4+ and CD8+ blood T cells was observed from baseline to week 6 at doses 0.1 to 3.0 mg/kg. Low levels of normalized T-cell clonal expansion were also seen in some patients who did not respond. Which antigens the clonally expanded peripheral T cells were specific for was not determined. After ivuxolimab, expanded clones were on average more numerous among CD8+ T cells than among CD4+ T cells. In partial responders in the 0.1-3.0 mg/kg groups, normalized peripheral clonal expansion was found to be among the lowest, especially among CD8+ T cells.

Recombination joined TRBV5-1 with TRBJ2-2; the central 9 bases match TRBD1. Sequenced here: CD4+ or CD8+ T cells sorted from blood, sampled in a trial of the OX40 agonist ivuxolimab. The TCR originated in an adult with an advanced solid tumor such as melanoma, head and neck, liver or kidney cancer. The base sequence is TGCGCCAGCAGCTTCGGTACAGGGGGCCACGGGGAGCTGTTTTTT. The translation is CASSFGTGGHGELFF. This CDR3, with the reference TRBV5-1 and TRBJ2-2 proteins standing in past its ends, gives the full variable domain KAGVTQTPRYLIKTRGQQVTLSCSPISGHRSVSWYQQTPGQGLQFLFEYFSETQRNKGNFPGRFSGRQFSNSRSEMNVSTLELGDSALYLCASSFGTGGHGELFFGEGSRLTVL.